A selection of T cell receptor beta chains follows, all from one sample in a study of Ad26.COV2.S vaccination and SARS-CoV-2 variants. Assay used: immunoSEQ multiplex PCR; TCRdb lists only in-frame clones, some missing. Among hundreds of thousands of clones listed, roughly 90% were seen once. Sequencing was performed on peripheral blood, taken in a trial of Ad26.COV2.S vaccine versus placebo. All receptors derive from a person between 18 and 59 years old who received the Ad26.COV2.S COVID-19 vaccine or a placebo. CDR3s include the opening cysteine and the closing phenylalanine or tryptophan. A D gene is named only where the DNA matches it firmly. Clone size appears in some rows only: once, few, many, or a class for an expanded clone.

CDR3 | DNA | D | J | size | V
CASSAPGTRGTGELFF | TGTGCCAGTAGCGCGCCCGGGACTAGGGGCACCGGGGAGCTGTTTTTT | TRBD2 | TRBJ2-2 | - | TRBV19
CASSLGRWEAFF | TGTGCCAGCAGCTTAGGGAGGTGGGAAGCTTTCTTT | - | TRBJ1-1 | - | TRBV7-9
CAIRGQGARDYGYTF | TGTGCCATCAGGGGACAGGGGGCAAGGGACTATGGCTACACCTTC | TRBD1 | TRBJ1-2 | - | TRBV10-3
CATSDNPREETQYF | TGTGCCACCAGTGACAACCCCAGGGAGGAGACCCAGTACTTC | - | TRBJ2-5 | - | TRBV24-1
CASSIHQTGQPQHF | TGTGCCAGTAGTATACACCAGACGGGTCAGCCCCAGCATTTT | - | TRBJ1-5 | few | TRBV19
CAWSAGGPDTQYF | TGTGCCTGGAGCGCAGGGGGCCCAGATACGCAGTATTTT | TRBD1 | TRBJ2-3 | - | TRBV30
CASSYSGTKVGGELFF | TGTGCCAGCAGTTACTCTGGGACTAAGGTGGGCGGGGAGCTGTTTTTT | TRBD2 | TRBJ2-2 | - | TRBV6-5
CATSDPGTGGWNEQFF | TGTGCCACCAGTGATCCCGGGACAGGGGGTTGGAATGAGCAGTTCTTC | TRBD1 | TRBJ2-1 | - | TRBV24-1
CASSPGVYWNTEAFF | TGTGCCAGCAGCCCAGGAGTGTATTGGAACACTGAAGCTTTCTTT | - | TRBJ1-1 | - | TRBV14
CASSQGDSYGYTF | TGTGCCAGCAGCCAAGGGGACAGCTATGGCTACACCTTC | TRBD1 | TRBJ1-2 | - | TRBV4-2
CASSYTAGVPSSYNEQFF | TGTGCCAGCAGTTACACAGCGGGGGTCCCCAGCTCCTACAATGAGCAGTTCTTC | TRBD2 | TRBJ2-1 | - | TRBV27
CAISETGRSSGANVLTF | TGTGCCATCAGTGAGACCGGACGGAGCTCTGGGGCCAACGTCCTGACTTTC | - | TRBJ2-6 | - | TRBV10-3
CASSPFQPDTQYF | TGTGCCAGCTCACCGTTCCAACCCGATACGCAGTATTTT | - | TRBJ2-3 | - | TRBV18
CASSRDSNTGELFF | TGTGCCAGCAGCCGCGACAGTAACACCGGGGAGCTGTTTTTT | - | TRBJ2-2 | - | TRBV7-9
CASSVETGETYEQYF | TGTGCCAGCAGCGTAGAGACAGGGGAGACCTACGAGCAGTACTTC | TRBD1 | TRBJ2-7 | - | TRBV9
CASSPVGAQGVYGYTF | TGTGCCAGCAGCCCAGTAGGTGCACAGGGAGTCTATGGCTACACCTTC | - | TRBJ1-2 | - | TRBV9
CASSRQGAGTEAFF | TGTGCCAGCAGTAGACAGGGGGCGGGTACTGAAGCTTTCTTT | TRBD1 | TRBJ1-1 | - | TRBV6-6
CASRRGSGNTIYF | TGTGCCAGTAGGCGAGGGAGTGGAAACACCATATATTTT | - | TRBJ1-3 | - | TRBV19
CASSIDPGGKNTEAFF | TGTGCCAGTAGTATAGATCCTGGGGGGAAGAACACTGAAGCTTTCTTT | - | TRBJ1-1 | - | TRBV19
CAWSEGLAGGRETQYF | TGTGCCTGGAGTGAGGGACTAGCGGGAGGACGAGAGACCCAGTACTTC | TRBD2 | TRBJ2-5 | - | TRBV30
CASSLAQPTANTEAFF | TGCGCCAGCAGCTTGGCCCAACCGACGGCCAACACTGAAGCTTTCTTT | - | TRBJ1-1 | - | TRBV5-1
CATSDPDRGRYGYTF | TGTGCCACCAGTGACCCGGACAGGGGGAGGTATGGCTACACCTTC | TRBD1 | TRBJ1-2 | - | TRBV24-1
CASTRGLAGGQGNEQFF | TGTGCCAGCACCCGGGGGCTAGCGGGGGGTCAGGGGAATGAGCAGTTCTTC | TRBD2 | TRBJ2-1 | - | TRBV27
CASSLTSGVNTGELFF | TGTGCCAGCAGCCTAACTAGCGGGGTGAACACCGGGGAGCTGTTTTTT | TRBD2 | TRBJ2-2 | few | TRBV7-3
CASVWGAANTGELFF | TGTGCTAGTGTTTGGGGGGCCGCGAACACCGGGGAGCTGTTTTTT | - | TRBJ2-2 | - | TRBV12-5
CASSGSNKDEQFF | TGCGCCAGCAGCGGGAGTAATAAGGATGAGCAGTTCTTC | - | TRBJ2-1 | - | TRBV5-1
CASSLGRDWFYEQYF | TGTGCCAGCAGCTTAGGGCGGGATTGGTTCTACGAGCAGTACTTC | - | TRBJ2-7 | - | TRBV7-2
CASRGLGTGSPLHF | TGTGCCAGCAGGGGCCTAGGGACGGGTTCACCCCTCCACTTT | - | TRBJ1-6 | - | TRBV5-5